This entry lists 22 T cell receptor beta chains sequenced from one sample in a study of OX40 agonist ivuxolimab in advanced cancers. TCRdb's copy holds only in-frame clones and misses some; the assay was immunoSEQ multiplex PCR. The top ten clones hold roughly 25% of a sample with almost 80,000 clones, roughly 81% of them seen once. The sample here was CD4+ or CD8+ T cells sorted from blood, taken in a trial of the OX40 agonist ivuxolimab. The receptors were gathered from an adult with an advanced solid tumor such as melanoma, head and neck, liver or kidney cancer.

This clone was counted once. The V and J genes are TRBV7-8 and TRBJ2-7, with a weak D call TRBD2 (6 bases). The CDR3 loop spans 15 amino acids. CDR1 is SGHVS and CDR2 is FQNEAQ in the germline V gene. V gave up 1 base and J gave up 3 bases, with 13 bases separating them. For the CDR3, the DNA is TGTGCCAGCAGCTTAGGGAGGGCACATTTCTACGAGCAGTACTTC. It translates to CASSLGRAHFYEQYF. Full variable domain (remainder filled in from reference TRBV7-8 and TRBJ2-7): GAGVSQSPRYKVAKRGQDVALRCDPISGHVSLFWYQQALGQGPEFLTYFQNEAQLDKSGLPSDRFFAERPEGSVSTLKIQRTQQEDSAVYLCASSLGRAHFYEQYFGPGTRLTVT.

This chain joins TRBV7-2 and TRBJ2-5; no definite D call. The CDR3 totals 14 residues. Germline V gene lookup returns CDR1 SGHTA and CDR2 FQGNSA. V was clipped by 5 bases and J by 5 bases, with 15 bases between them. The CDR3 sequence is CASSRFGPVETQYF. CDR3 nucleotide sequence: TGTGCCAGCAGCCGGTTTGGGCCGGTGGAGACCCAGTACTTC. The complete variable domain, with remaining parts taken from reference TRBV7-2 and TRBJ2-5, reads GAGVSQSPSNKVTEKGKDVELRCDPISGHTALYWYRQSLGQGLEFLIYFQGNSAPDKSGLPSDRFSAERTGGSVSTLTIQRTQQEDSAVYLCASSRFGPVETQYFGPGTRLLVL.

The rearrangement joins TRBV19 to TRBJ1-4; D remains ambiguous. CDR1 is LNHDA and CDR2 is SQIVND in the germline V gene (reference sequence). Trimming left V 6 bases short and J 0 bases short, with 11 bases between. This CDR3 is 15 amino acids long. The CDR3 DNA follows: TGTGCCAGTAGGTCGACGGGTGCAACTAATGAAAAACTGTTTTTT. This sequence encodes CASRSTGATNEKLFF.

This clone was detected only a few times. The V and J genes are TRBV5-6 and TRBJ2-1; 8 nucleotides match TRBD2. The CDR3 loop spans 16 amino acids. Germline CDR1 SGHDT, CDR2 YYEEEE. V lost 4 bases to trimming and J lost 1 base; unmatched junction nucleotides: 7. CDR3: CASSRPGGVSYNEQFF. CDR3 in DNA: TGTGCCAGCAGCAGACCCGGGGGGGTTTCCTACAATGAGCAGTTCTTC.

The CDR3 nucleotides read TGTGCCAGCAGTTATATTCTGGGGGGTGGAGAGACCCAGTACTTC. Amino acids: CASSYILGGGETQYF. The V gene is TRBV6-5, the J gene TRBJ2-5, with D perhaps TRBD2 (6 bases). This CDR3 is 15 amino acids long. The V end was cut by 3 bases, the J end by 4 bases, with 15 bases between. Per germline, CDR1 MNHEY and CDR2 SVGAGI.

This chain uses TRBV5-4 with TRBJ1-3; D unresolved. Germline-derived CDR1 and CDR2 are SGHNT and YYREEE (reference sequence). This CDR3 region has 15 residues. V lost 1 base to trimming and J lost 1 base, with 9 bases between them. The CDR3 DNA follows: TGTGCCAGCAGCTTGCAGACTGGATCTGGAAACACCATATATTTT. Amino acid sequence: CASSLQTGSGNTIYF.

This clone was counted once. The chain links TRBV23-1 to TRBJ1-2; the match to TRBD1 covers 7 bases. TRBV23-1 is placed among ORFs of uncertain function. The junction had 6 bases not matched to a gene; V was cut back by 0 bases and J by 5 bases. The CDR3 is 15 amino acids. DNA for the CDR3: TGCGCCAGCAGTCAATCTGGGAGCAGGGGGTATGGCTACACCTTC. Amino acids: CASSQSGSRGYGYTF.

This rearrangement joins TRBV2 to TRBJ1-2; TRBD1 might be the D (6 bases). The V and J ends lost 4 bases and 5 bases respectively, with 29 bases between them. This CDR3 has 19 amino acids. Germline values: CDR1 SNHLY, CDR2 FYNNEI. CDR3 in DNA: TGTGCCAGCAGTGGAGGACAGACGTCTCAGGGTGCTTCCGAATATGGCTACACCTTC. Protein sequence: CASSGGQTSQGASEYGYTF.

About this clone itself: Other nucleotide sequences from this sample produce the same CDR3. V and J are TRBV18 and TRBJ2-1; the match to TRBD2 covers 10 bases. Germline lookup yields CDR1 KGHSH and CDR2 LQKENI. CDR3 length equals 15 residues. Unmatched junction bases numbered 0, after V lost 1 base and J lost 3 bases. This CDR3 is CASSPLAGGYNEQFF. The CDR3, as DNA: TGTGCCAGCTCACCACTAGCGGGGGGCTACAATGAGCAGTTCTTC. The full variable domain, its missing parts supplied by reference TRBV18 and TRBJ2-1, is NAGVMQNPRHLVRRRGQEARLRCSPMKGHSHVYWYRQLPEEGLKFMVYLQKENIIDESGMPKERFSAEFPKEGPSILRIQQVVRGDSAAYFCASSPLAGGYNEQFFGPGTRLTVL.

This sequence joins TRBV30 and TRBJ1-4; possibly TRBD1 for D (6 bases). There are 13 residues in the CDR3. V shed 3 bases and J shed 7 bases, with 12 bases lying between them. Germline CDR1 reads GTSNPN; CDR2 reads SVGIG (reference sequence). Written as DNA, the CDR3 is TGTGCCTGGAGCCCGGACAGAATTGAAAAACTGTTTTTT. As protein: CAWSPDRIEKLFF.

The V call is TRBV5-5, the J call TRBJ2-1; TRBD2 aligns across 9 bases. The germline CDR1 and CDR2 sequences are SGHKS and YYEKEE (reference sequence). CDR3 length equals 13 residues. With 0 bases clipped from V and 15 bases from J, the junction kept 7 bases outside the gene matches. Here the CDR3 DNA reads TGTGCCAGCAGCTTGGTAGCGGGGGATTTCAGGTTCTTC. Translated: CASSLVAGDFRFF.

This chain joins TRBV2 and TRBJ1-5; TRBD1 might be the D (5 bases). Deletions cut 6 bases from V and 5 bases from J, with 23 bases between. CDR3 length: 17 residues. Germline V gives CDR1 SNHLY, CDR2 FYNNEI. CDR3 protein: CASSLFVGPQAYQPQHF. The DNA of the CDR3 is TGTGCCAGCAGCCTTTTCGTGGGACCGCAGGCTTATCAGCCCCAGCATTTT.

This chain links TRBV19 with TRBJ2-2; 8 bases map to TRBD1. Germline lookup yields CDR1 LNHDA and CDR2 SQIVND (reference sequence). V lost 5 bases to trimming and J lost 6 bases; unmatched junction nucleotides: 5. The CDR3 has 14 residues. The CDR3 loop is CASSGSGGSGELFF. CDR3 in DNA: TGTGCCAGTAGTGGGTCAGGGGGCTCCGGGGAGCTGTTTTTT.

V usage is TRBV5-5 and J usage is TRBJ2-2; D gene uncertain. Germline V gene sequence: CDR1 SGHKS, CDR2 YYEKEE (reference sequence). The CDR3 spans 13 residues. The V and J ends lost 5 bases and 3 bases respectively, with 8 bases between them. The CDR3 nucleotides read TGTGCCAGCAGGCCAAAGGACACCGGGGAGCTGTTTTTT. Its translation: CASRPKDTGELFF.

The chain recombines TRBV27 with TRBJ2-7; weak D call: TRBD1 (5 bases). The germline V gene has CDR1 MNHEY and CDR2 SMNVEV (reference sequence). The CDR3 length is 14 residues. The V end was cut by 5 bases, the J end by 4 bases, with 15 bases between. Here the CDR3 DNA reads TGTGCCAGCAGTCCCCGACAGTCTGTGTACGAGCAGTACTTC. This gives the protein CASSPRQSVYEQYF.

This rearrangement joins TRBV7-2 to TRBJ2-5; 10 bases are shared with TRBD2. V was pared by 6 bases and J by 6 bases, with 7 bases of the junction left unmatched. The CDR3 is made up of 14 amino acids. CDR1 SGHTA and CDR2 FQGNSA come from the germline V gene. In nucleotides, the CDR3 is TGTGCCAGCAGTAAAATAGCGGGGGGACAGACCCAGTACTTC. Its protein is CASSKIAGGQTQYF.

The chain uses TRBV13 and TRBJ2-3, with D hard to call. CDR3 size: 14 residues. Germline loops: CDR1 PRHDT, CDR2 FYEKMQ (reference sequence). Trimming took 2 bases from V and 2 from J, leaving 8 bases between them. CDR3 bases: TGTGCCAGCAGCTTACGGAGTTTCACAGATACGCAGTATTTT. Amino acid sequence: CASSLRSFTDTQYF.

The chain uses TRBV5-6 and TRBJ1-5; D is unclear. There are 13 residues in the CDR3. Germline CDR1 is SGHDT and CDR2 is YYEEEE. With 1 base removed from V and 5 bases from J, the gap between germline ends came to 7 bases. The CDR3 is CASSLNRDQPQHF. CDR3 in DNA: TGTGCCAGCAGCTTGAACAGAGATCAGCCCCAGCATTTT.

The chain uses TRBV7-6 and TRBJ1-2; D ambiguous. Germline V lookup: CDR1 SGHVS, CDR2 FNYEAQ. V was trimmed by 1 base and J by 4 bases, leaving 10 bases between them. The length of the CDR3 is 14 residues. The CDR3 bases are TGTGCCAGCAGCTTAGGAGGACGGAGCTATGGCTACACCTTC. Residues: CASSLGGRSYGYTF. Combining the CDR3 with reference TRBV7-6 and TRBJ1-2 gives the whole variable domain GAGVSQSPRYKVTKRGQDVALRCDPISGHVSLYWYRQALGQGPEFLTYFNYEAQQDKSGLPNDRFSAERPEGSISTLTIQRTEQRDSAMYRCASSLGGRSYGYTFGSGTRLTVV.

The V gene is TRBV28, the J gene TRBJ1-5; D is unresolved. The CDR3 is 12 amino acids. The germline CDR1 and CDR2 sequences are MDHEN and SYDVKM. Trimming left V 8 bases short and J 3 bases short, with 8 bases between. CDR3 sequence reads: CASAGNNQPQHF. CDR3 bases: TGTGCCAGCGCAGGTAACAATCAGCCCCAGCATTTT.

V and J are TRBV29-1 and TRBJ2-5; 7 positions agree with TRBD1. The CDR3 is 15 amino acids. Germline-derived CDR1 and CDR2 are SQVTM and ANQGSEA. The junction had 13 bases not matched to a gene; V was cut back by 7 bases and J by 2 bases. CDR3 bases: TGCAGCGCCCGACAGGGTTCGGTGTTTCAAGAGACCCAGTACTTC. Translating gives CSARQGSVFQETQYF.

The V call is TRBV5-6, the J call TRBJ2-4; 10 bases match TRBD1. V shed 3 bases and J 9 bases; nucleotides not matched to a gene: 6. Germline CDR1 and CDR2: SGHDT and YYEEEE. The CDR3 covers 14 residues. The CDR3 here is CASSSTGGLGIQYF. In DNA, the CDR3 is TGTGCCAGCAGCTCGACAGGGGGCTTGGGCATTCAGTACTTC.